Following are 30 T cell receptor beta chains from one sample sequenced in a study of blood T cell repertoires in COVID-19. Assay used: immunoSEQ multiplex PCR; TCRdb lists only in-frame clones, some missing. The table includes some 260,000 clones, around 79% detected once. The sequencing input was peripheral blood. Receptors were obtained from a woman aged 80 or older with acute or convalescent COVID-19.

J is TRBJ2-7 and V is TRBV15; 9 bases are a match to TRBD1. CDR3 size: 14 residues. Germline V CDR1 and CDR2: LNHNV, YYDKDF (reference sequence). J was trimmed by 5 bases and V by 0 bases; bases with no gene match: 2. The CDR3 bases are TGTGCCACCAGCAGAGACCGGACAGGGGACGAGCAGTACTTC. Its protein is CATSRDRTGDEQYF.

The chain joins TRBV4-2 to TRBJ1-1, with 7 nucleotides matching TRBD1. This CDR3 comprises 15 residues. Germline values: CDR1 LGHNA, CDR2 YNFKEQ. V was clipped by 0 bases and J by 7 bases; unmatched bases: 8. The DNA for the CDR3 is TGTGCCAGCAGCCAAGATAGAGGCAGGGGGAATGAAGCTTTCTTT. It encodes CASSQDRGRGNEAFF.

V and J are TRBV11-2 and TRBJ1-2; 8 nucleotides match TRBD1. The trim removed 5 bases at V and 3 bases at J, leaving 5 bases unmatched. Germline CDR1 reads SGHAT; CDR2 reads FQNNGV. CDR3 length equals 14 residues. The CDR3 DNA is TGTGCCAGCAGCGACCTGACAGGGGACTATGGCTACACCTTC. Its translation: CASSDLTGDYGYTF.

This clone has more than one count but fewer than ten. DNA for the CDR3: TGTGCCAGTAGTATTAGGAGCGGGAGAAGCGGGGAGCTGTTTTTT. Protein product: CASSIRSGRSGELFF. The chain links TRBV19 to TRBJ2-2, with 8 bases that match TRBD2. Unmatched junction bases numbered 7, after V lost 3 bases and J lost 7 bases. CDR3 size: 15 residues. In germline, CDR1 is LNHDA, CDR2 SQIVND (reference sequence).

The rearrangement joins TRBV27 to TRBJ1-5; 7 nucleotides line up with TRBD1. CDR3 size: 14 residues. Per germline, CDR1 MNHEY and CDR2 SMNVEV (reference sequence). The V gene end was trimmed by 8 bases and the J gene end by 0 bases; junction bases not matched to a gene: 4. The CDR3 nucleotides are TGTGCCAGCTGGGGACAGAATAGCAATCAGCCCCAGCATTTT. It translates to CASWGQNSNQPQHF.

The chain employs TRBV27 and TRBJ2-1; tentative D call: TRBD2 (6 bases). V was shortened by 6 bases and J by 3 bases, with 18 bases between the two germline ends. The CDR3 is made up of 16 amino acids. From germline, CDR1 is MNHEY and CDR2 SMNVEV (reference sequence). The CDR3 loop reads CASSQEGGLLYNEQFF. The CDR3 nucleotides are TGTGCCAGCAGCCAGGAGGGAGGCCTTCTCTACAATGAGCAGTTCTTC.

Written as DNA, the CDR3 is TGTGCCAGCAGCTCGATGCTTTTGCGGGAGTGGGCAGATACGCAGTATTTT. It translates to CASSSMLLREWADTQYF. The rearrangement uses TRBV5-6 and TRBJ2-3, with 7 bases fitting TRBD2. J was trimmed by 4 bases and V by 3 bases; bases with no gene match: 14. Germline V CDR1 and CDR2: SGHDT, YYEEEE. The CDR3 is 17 amino acids.

V usage is TRBV30 and J usage is TRBJ2-7; D is unclear. With 1 base removed from V and 2 bases from J, the gap between germline ends came to 12 bases. Germline V gives CDR1 GTSNPN, CDR2 SVGIG (reference sequence). CDR3 length: 14 amino acids. The CDR3 reads CAWSAKPPPYEQYF. CDR3 bases: TGTGCCTGGAGTGCCAAGCCGCCCCCCTACGAGCAGTACTTC.

The chain links TRBV5-1 to TRBJ2-1, with D possibly being TRBD1 (6 bases). V gave up 4 bases and J gave up 4 bases, with 9 bases separating them. The CDR3 consists of 13 residues. Germline-derived CDR1 and CDR2 are SGHRS and YFSETQ. Here the CDR3 reads CASSIGQYNEQFF. The CDR3 nucleotides read TGCGCCAGCAGCATAGGACAGTACAATGAGCAGTTCTTC.

V gene TRBV15 combines with J gene TRBJ1-1, with a weak D call TRBD1 (6 bases). Trimming left V 0 bases short and J 11 bases short, with 19 bases between. Germline V gives CDR1 LNHNV, CDR2 YYDKDF (reference sequence). The CDR3 has 15 amino acids. CDR3 nucleotide sequence: TGTGCCACCAGCAGAGATCCAGCGACAGGTATCAAGGCTTTCTTT. Translating gives CATSRDPATGIKAFF.

The chain joins TRBV6-5 to TRBJ2-7; 7 bases fit TRBD1. The CDR3 is made up of 14 amino acids. J gave up 7 bases and V 6 bases, and 12 bases lay outside the gene matches. Per germline, CDR1 MNHEY and CDR2 SVGAGI. CDR3 nucleotide sequence: TGTGCCAGCAGCAAAGGCAGGGGGTCTTGGGAGCAGTACTTC. It codes for CASSKGRGSWEQYF.

This clone was picked up a small number of times. CDR3 coding DNA: TGCGCCAGCACCCCTTACGACAGGGCAAGCTATGGCTACACCTTC. Translation: CASTPYDRASYGYTF. The genes are TRBV5-1 and TRBJ1-2; the match to TRBD1 covers 7 bases. Germline CDR1 is SGHRS and CDR2 is YFSETQ. The CDR3 sequence is 15 residues long. Germline trimming cut 6 bases from V and 4 bases from J; bases unmatched to any gene: 12.

This clone has a count of ten or more. V is TRBV9 and J is TRBJ2-5; 9 bases agree with TRBD2. Germline V CDR1 and CDR2: SGDLS, YYNGEE. The CDR3 sequence is 14 residues long. The trim removed 0 bases at V and 3 bases at J, leaving 0 bases unmatched. The CDR3 region has the DNA TGTGCCAGCAGCGTAGGACTAGCGGAAGAGACCCAGTACTTC. Translation: CASSVGLAEETQYF. Full variable domain (missing parts from reference TRBV9 and TRBJ2-5): DSGVTQTPKHLITATGQRVTLRCSPRSGDLSVYWYQQSLDQGLQFLIQYYNGEERAKGNILERFSAQQFPDLHSELNLSSLELGDSALYFCASSVGLAEETQYFGPGTRLLVL.

This clone was detected many times. The CDR3, as DNA: TGTGCCAGCAGCCATTTGACAGTTAGCACTGAAGCTTTCTTT. This encodes CASSHLTVSTEAFF. V is TRBV3-1 (or the pseudogene TRBV3-2) and J is TRBJ1-1; D is perhaps TRBD1 (5 bases). V was pared by 3 bases and J by 4 bases, with 12 bases between. The CDR3 is 14 residues long. Germline assignment: CDR1 LGHDT and CDR2 YNNKEL (reference sequence).

V usage is TRBV10-3 and J usage is TRBJ2-2, with TRBD1 matching 7 bases. Trimming cost V 6 bases and J 0 bases; bases outside gene matches: 7. Per germline, CDR1 ENHRY and CDR2 SYGVKD. This CDR3 spans 16 amino acids. The CDR3 here is CAISKGTEANTGELFF. As DNA, the CDR3 is TGTGCCATCAGCAAGGGGACAGAGGCGAACACCGGGGAGCTGTTTTTT.

This chain joins TRBV5-1 and TRBJ2-5, with 13 positions matching TRBD2. CDR1 SGHRS and CDR2 YFSETQ come from the germline V gene. The CDR3 is 17 residues long. The V segment lost 0 bases and the J segment 4 bases; nucleotides outside the gene matches: 6. The DNA for the CDR3 is TGCGCCAGCAGCTTGGGGACTAGCGGGAGTCTGGGAGAGACCCAGTACTTC. Translation: CASSLGTSGSLGETQYF.

The chain joins TRBV9 to TRBJ2-1; TRBD2 aligns across 14 bases. The CDR3 length is 17 residues. Germline trimming cut 2 bases from V and 6 bases from J; bases unmatched to any gene: 7. Germline V gives CDR1 SGDLS, CDR2 YYNGEE. CDR3 DNA: TGTGCCAGCAGCGTGGGGACTAGCGGGGGTATTATCAATGAGCAGTTCTTC. Translation gives CASSVGTSGGIINEQFF.

In nucleotides, the CDR3 is TGTGCCAGCAGCCAAAGCGGGGGGCTCTCCTACGAGCAGTACTTC. This sequence encodes CASSQSGGLSYEQYF. The chain employs TRBV7-3 and TRBJ2-7; 9 nucleotides match TRBD2. In germline, CDR1 is SGHTA, CDR2 FQGTGA. V shed 5 bases, J shed 0 bases, and the junction held 5 bases outside the gene matches. This CDR3 contains 15 residues.

The rearrangement uses TRBV7-2 and TRBJ1-4, with 9 bases fitting TRBD1. V lost 5 bases to trimming and J lost 9 bases; unmatched junction nucleotides: 4. The V gene's germline CDR1 is SGHTA and CDR2 FQGNSA. CDR3 length: 13 amino acids. The CDR3 loop reads CASSVDRGKKLFF. The DNA of the CDR3 is TGTGCCAGCAGCGTGGACAGGGGTAAAAAACTGTTTTTT.

The chain uses TRBV19 and TRBJ1-6; 8 nucleotides agree with TRBD1. The V gene's germline CDR1 is LNHDA and CDR2 SQIVND (reference sequence). CDR3 length: 19 residues. V was clipped by 4 bases and J by 7 bases; unmatched bases: 18. The CDR3 is CASSRSKRRGPMGNSPLHF. The CDR3 coding sequence is TGTGCCAGTAGTAGATCGAAGCGCAGGGGGCCAATGGGAAATTCACCCCTCCACTTT. The complete variable domain, with remaining parts taken from reference TRBV19 and TRBJ1-6, reads DGGITQSPKYLFRKEGQNVTLSCEQNLNHDAMYWYRQDPGQGLRLIYYSQIVNDFQKGDIAEGYSVSREKKESFPLTVTSAQKNPTAFYLCASSRSKRRGPMGNSPLHFGNGTRLTVT.

This clone was seen a few times. This chain joins TRBV27 and TRBJ2-7; perhaps TRBD1 as D (6 bases). This CDR3 comprises 13 residues. The V end lost 3 bases, the J end lost 6 bases, and 12 bases lay between the germline ends. In germline, CDR1 is MNHEY, CDR2 SMNVEV (reference sequence). In DNA, the CDR3 is TGTGCCAGCAGTTTTCAACAGGGTGGCGAGCAGTACTTC. This codes for CASSFQQGGEQYF.

The chain couples TRBV6-2 or TRBV6-3 to TRBJ2-2; 7 bases match TRBD2. Germline-derived CDR1 and CDR2 are MNHEY and SVGEGT. This CDR3 spans 16 amino acids. V shed 2 bases and J 5 bases; nucleotides not matched to a gene: 8. This CDR3 reads CASSYPGLVGTGELFF. Written as DNA, the CDR3 is TGTGCCAGCAGTTACCCAGGACTAGTTGGTACCGGGGAGCTGTTTTTT.

To note about this clone: The sample contains more than one DNA sequence encoding this CDR3. The chain links TRBV7-9 to TRBJ2-3; TRBD1 might be the D (6 bases). In germline, CDR1 is SEHNR, CDR2 FQNEAQ (reference sequence). V lost 0 bases, J lost 5 bases, and 6 bases lay in between. This CDR3 contains 13 residues. The CDR3 loop reads CASSLAGGDTQYF. In DNA, the CDR3 is TGTGCCAGCAGCTTAGCAGGGGGAGATACGCAGTATTTT.

This CDR3 reads CASSPSGFHTGELFF. CDR3 nucleotide sequence: TGTGCCAGCAGCCCTAGCGGGTTTCACACCGGGGAGCTGTTTTTT. The V and J genes are TRBV7-8 and TRBJ2-2; 8 bases match TRBD2. CDR1 is SGHVS and CDR2 is FQNEAQ in the germline V gene. CDR3 length: 15 amino acids. The J segment lost 3 bases and the V segment lost 5 bases, leaving 5 bases of the junction unmatched.

The rearrangement joins TRBV5-5 to TRBJ2-7, with TRBD2 matching 9 bases. Unmatched junction bases numbered 10, after V lost 0 bases and J lost 0 bases. Germline V lookup: CDR1 SGHKS, CDR2 YYEKEE (reference sequence). There are 18 residues in the CDR3. The DNA of the CDR3 is TGTGCCAGCAGCTTGGCCTCTCTAGCGGGGCGGTACTCCTACGAGCAGTACTTC. This encodes CASSLASLAGRYSYEQYF.

V gene TRBV3-1 (or the pseudogene TRBV3-2) combines with J gene TRBJ2-1, with 11 bases fitting TRBD2. After removal of 4 bases from V and 0 bases from J, the junction contained 8 bases not matched to a gene. Germline V CDR1 and CDR2: LGHDT, YNNKEL (reference sequence). The CDR3 loop spans 18 amino acids. CDR3 protein: CASSPPGLAAHSYNEQFF. CDR3 bases: TGTGCCAGCAGCCCACCGGGACTAGCGGCCCACTCCTACAATGAGCAGTTCTTC.

The chain recombines TRBV3-1 (or the pseudogene TRBV3-2) with TRBJ2-7; TRBD2 matches 9 bases. This CDR3 comprises 14 residues. CDR1 LGHDT and CDR2 YNNKEL come from the germline V gene (reference sequence). J gave up 7 bases and V 2 bases, and 6 bases lay outside the gene matches. Written as DNA, the CDR3 is TGTGCCAGCAGCCAACCGGGACTAGCAGGGGAGCAGTACTTC. It encodes CASSQPGLAGEQYF.

This clone was detected a few times. The rearrangement links TRBV5-1 to TRBJ2-1; 8 bases fit TRBD2. This CDR3 contains 14 residues. V dropped 5 bases and J dropped 6; count of bases not matched to a gene: 7. Per germline, CDR1 SGHRS and CDR2 YFSETQ. The CDR3 coding sequence is TGCGCCAGCAGTACCACTAGCGGAGCCAATGAGCAGTTCTTC. This encodes CASSTTSGANEQFF.

The gene calls are TRBV19 and TRBJ1-6, with 7 bases matching TRBD1. Germline CDR1 is LNHDA and CDR2 is SQIVND (reference sequence). The CDR3 consists of 15 residues. Trimming at V came to 0 bases and at J to 7 bases, leaving 3 bases not matched to a gene. In DNA form, the CDR3 reads TGTGCCAGTAGTATAGAGGGACAGTCAAATTCACCCCTCCACTTT. Protein sequence: CASSIEGQSNSPLHF.

The chain joins TRBV15 to TRBJ1-1; the D is unclear. Germline assignment: CDR1 LNHNV and CDR2 YYDKDF (reference sequence). Trimming pared 0 bases from V and 4 bases from J, leaving 12 bases between. CDR3 length: 15 amino acids. CDR3 DNA sequence: TGTGCCACCAGCAGAGATTGGGGAGGAGGCACTGAAGCTTTCTTT. As protein: CATSRDWGGGTEAFF.